Listed below are T cell receptor delta chains from one sample, sequenced in a study of Vδ1+ human thymocytes. TCRdb fed the multiplex PCR reads into CATT to redo clone calling. The sample comprises about 73,000 delta-chain clones, 30% to 40% of which are singletons, and under 0.3% rests with the top ten. Sequenced: Vdelta1+ gamma-delta thymocytes from the thymus. The receptors were sampled from a boy less than two years old who had congenital heart surgery. Each CDR3 is given with its conserved first and last residue. D genes are given only for firm matches. Part of the rows lack a size; the others show once, few, many or a class for expanded clones.

size: -
V: TRDV1
D: -
J: TRDJ1
CDR3: CALGGDPILDKLIF
DNA: TGTGCTCTTGGGGGCGACCCGATCCTCGATAAACTCATCTTT

size: few
V: TRDV1
D: -
J: TRDJ1
CDR3: CALGELKGSYSPRCIDKLIF
DNA: TGTGCTCTTGGGGAACTAAAAGGCTCCTACTCCCCCCGGTGTATTGATAAACTCATCTTT

size: -
V: TRDV1
D: -
J: TRDJ1
CDR3: CALGKIGYADKLIF
DNA: TGTGCTCTTGGGAAAATAGGGTACGCCGATAAACTCATCTTT

size: -
V: TRDV1
D: TRDD3
J: TRDJ1
CDR3: CALGEYRAGGTTDKLIF
DNA: TGTGCTCTTGGGGAATATCGGGCTGGGGGGACCACCGATAAACTCATCTTT

size: -
V: TRDV1
D: -
J: TRDJ1
CDR3: CALGHLVLPTGGSSDKLIF
DNA: TGTGCTCTTGGGCACCTAGTCCTTCCTACTGGGGGATCCAGCGATAAACTCATCTTT

size: -
V: TRDV1
D: TRDD3
J: TRDJ1
CDR3: CALGELTRAWGSHTDKLIF
DNA: TGTGCTCTTGGGGAACTTACTCGTGCCTGGGGGAGTCACACCGATAAACTCATCTTT

size: -
V: TRDV2
D: TRDD3
J: TRDJ1
CDR3: CACEKLLGDTTDKLIF
DNA: TGTGCCTGTGAAAAATTACTGGGGGATACCACCGATAAACTCATCTTT

size: -
V: TRDV1
D: TRDD3
J: TRDJ1
CDR3: CALGELSRLDWGISNTDKLIF
DNA: TGTGCTCTTGGGGAACTATCAAGATTAGACTGGGGGATATCGAACACCGATAAACTCATCTTT

size: -
V: TRDV1
D: TRDD2
J: TRDJ1
CDR3: CALGELSYRGLYTDKLIF
DNA: TGTGCTCTTGGGGAACTTTCCTACCGGGGGCTTTACACCGATAAACTCATCTTT

size: -
V: TRDV1
D: -
J: TRDJ1
CDR3: CALGELTPSYWDTDKLIF
DNA: TGTGCTCTTGGGGAACTTACTCCCTCCTACTGGGACACCGATAAACTCATCTTT

size: few
V: TRDV1
D: TRDD3
J: TRDJ1
CDR3: CALGPHSAPHWGIYTDKLIF
DNA: TGTGCTCTTGGGCCACATTCGGCCCCCCACTGGGGGATCTACACCGATAAACTCATCTTT

size: few
V: TRDV1
D: TRDD3
J: TRDJ1
CDR3: CALEKWGRWGRRYTDKLIF
DNA: TGTGCTCTTGAAAAGTGGGGCCGTTGGGGGAGACGGTACACCGATAAACTCATCTTT

size: once
V: TRDV1
D: TRDD3
J: TRDJ1
CDR3: CALGEFPPTPLWGIQDKLIF
DNA: TGTGCTCTTGGGGAATTTCCTCCTACACCCCTCTGGGGGATACAAGATAAACTCATCTTT

size: once
V: TRDV1
D: TRDD3
J: TRDJ1
CDR3: CALGDNKAWGPNDKLIF
DNA: TGTGCTCTTGGGGACAATAAGGCCTGGGGGCCTAACGATAAACTCATCTTT

size: -
V: TRDV1
D: TRDD3
J: TRDJ1
CDR3: CALGKVGIGYWGISDKLIF
DNA: TGTGCTCTTGGGAAAGTGGGAATAGGGTACTGGGGGATATCTGATAAACTCATCTTT

size: few
V: TRDV1
D: TRDD3
J: TRDJ1
CDR3: CALGGLWAGLRPLGEDKLIF
DNA: TGTGCTCTTGGGGGCCTTTGGGCAGGCCTAAGACCACTGGGGGAAGATAAACTCATCTTT

size: few
V: TRDV1
D: TRDD3
J: TRDJ1
CDR3: CALGDHLPRGTGGYSSIAYTDKLIF
DNA: TGTGCTCTTGGGGACCACCTTCCTAGAGGTACTGGGGGATATAGCTCTATTGCGTACACCGATAAACTCATCTTT

size: few
V: TRDV1
D: TRDD3
J: TRDJ1
CDR3: CALGEEGTGSSAGGFFKLIF
DNA: TGTGCTCTTGGGGAAGAGGGTACGGGCTCCTCAGCGGGGGGATTCTTTAAACTCATCTTT

size: -
V: TRDV1
D: TRDD3
J: TRDJ1
CDR3: CALHGLTGDTRPTDKLIF
DNA: TGTGCTCTACATGGCCTCACAGGGGATACGCGTCCGACCGATAAACTCATCTTT

size: few
V: TRDV1
D: TRDD3
J: TRDJ1
CDR3: CALGETVLLLLGDTGTDKLIF
DNA: TGTGCTCTTGGGGAAACGGTACTCCTCTTACTGGGGGATACGGGAACCGATAAACTCATCTTT

size: few
V: TRDV1
D: -
J: TRDJ1
CDR3: CALGDRRTERTDKLIF
DNA: TGTGCTCTTGGGGACCGTCGTACTGAGCGTACCGATAAACTCATCTTT

size: -
V: TRDV1
D: TRDD3
J: TRDJ1
CDR3: CALGTPYPRTGGYAYGPDTDKLIF
DNA: TGTGCTCTTGGGACACCTTATCCCAGAACTGGGGGATACGCGTACGGGCCCGACACCGATAAACTCATCTTT

size: -
V: TRDV1
D: -
J: TRDJ1
CDR3: CAREAGVRGPYTDKLIF
DNA: TGTGCTCGCGAAGCAGGCGTGAGGGGACCTTACACCGATAAACTCATCTTT

size: few
V: TRDV1
D: TRDD2
J: TRDJ1
CDR3: CALGERSETFLNRTTYTDKLIF
DNA: TGTGCTCTTGGGGAGCGATCTGAAACCTTCCTAAACCGTACAACGTACACCGATAAACTCATCTTT

size: -
V: TRDV2
D: -
J: TRDJ1
CDR3: CATAVPTVGSETDKLIF
DNA: TGTGCCACCGCGGTACCTACTGTGGGATCCGAAACCGATAAACTCATCTTT

size: once
V: TRDV1
D: -
J: TRDJ1
CDR3: CALGEHLSFEAYLPTDKLIF
DNA: TGTGCTCTTGGGGAACATCTTTCTTTCGAGGCATACCTACCTACCGATAAACTCATCTTT

size: -
V: TRDV1
D: TRDD2
J: TRDJ1
CDR3: CALGPFKTSYFQNTDKLIF
DNA: TGTGCTCTTGGGCCGTTCAAAACTTCCTACTTTCAGAACACCGATAAACTCATCTTT

size: -
V: TRDV1
D: TRDD3
J: TRDJ1
CDR3: CALGDCSSPQWGTYTDKLIF
DNA: TGTGCTCTTGGGGACTGTTCCTCGCCGCAGTGGGGGACGTACACCGATAAACTCATCTTT

size: -
V: TRDV1
D: TRDD3
J: TRDJ1
CDR3: CALGERRGIRGDTDKLIF
DNA: TGTGCTCTTGGGGAACGTCGGGGGATACGCGGGGACACCGATAAACTCATCTTT

size: -
V: TRDV1
D: -
J: TRDJ1
CDR3: CALGEFGMPLAAPATDKLIF
DNA: TGTGCTCTTGGGGAATTTGGCATGCCGTTAGCAGCCCCCGCCACCGATAAACTCATCTTT

size: -
V: TRDV1
D: -
J: TRDJ1
CDR3: CALGELGGQRSLFVGNPLYTDKLIF
DNA: TGTGCTCTTGGGGAACTAGGAGGACAGCGGTCTCTGTTCGTGGGAAACCCACTGTACACCGATAAACTCATCTTT

size: -
V: TRDV1
D: -
J: TRDJ1
CDR3: CALGENLLNTDKLIF
DNA: TGTGCTCTTGGGGAGAACCTACTGAACACCGATAAACTCATCTTT

size: few
V: TRDV1
D: -
J: TRDJ1
CDR3: CALGERPGRVSTDKLIF
DNA: TGTGCTCTTGGGGAACGACCTGGGCGGGTTAGCACCGATAAACTCATCTTT

size: -
V: TRDV1
D: TRDD3
J: TRDJ1
CDR3: CALGEEVPGGWTYTDKLIF
DNA: TGTGCTCTTGGGGAAGAGGTGCCTGGGGGATGGACGTACACCGATAAACTCATCTTT

size: -
V: TRDV1
D: TRDD3
J: TRDJ1
CDR3: CALGELRAYWGIHNTDKLIF
DNA: TGTGCTCTTGGGGAACTTCGGGCCTACTGGGGGATACACAACACCGATAAACTCATCTTT

size: few
V: TRDV1
D: TRDD3
J: TRDJ1
CDR3: CALGEPPPPVTSLGDLSKLIF
DNA: TGTGCTCTTGGGGAACCACCCCCTCCCGTGACTAGTCTGGGGGATCTAAGTAAACTCATCTTT

size: -
V: TRDV1
D: TRDD3
J: TRDJ1
CDR3: CALGELTHQVTLGDTPDKLIF
DNA: TGTGCTCTTGGGGAACTCACCCACCAAGTTACTCTGGGGGATACGCCCGATAAACTCATCTTT

size: -
V: TRDV1
D: TRDD3
J: TRDJ1
CDR3: CALGIKGPPHTGGYGSDTDKLIF
DNA: TGTGCTCTTGGAATAAAGGGACCTCCCCATACTGGGGGATACGGGAGTGACACCGATAAACTCATCTTT

size: -
V: TRDV1
D: TRDD3
J: TRDJ1
CDR3: CALGEFLRGDTLSRTDKLIF
DNA: TGTGCTCTTGGGGAATTCCTACGTGGGGATACGCTTTCTCGCACCGATAAACTCATCTTT

size: few
V: TRDV2
D: TRDD3
J: TRDJ1
CDR3: CACDTFSGGFTDWYTDKLIF
DNA: TGTGCCTGTGACACCTTTTCTGGGGGATTTACGGACTGGTACACCGATAAACTCATCTTT

size: few
V: TRDV1
D: TRDD3
J: TRDJ1
CDR3: CALGELPYLGDTDKLIF
DNA: TGTGCTCTTGGGGAACTACCCTACCTGGGGGATACCGATAAACTCATCTTT

size: -
V: TRDV1
D: TRDD3
J: TRDJ1
CDR3: CALGESRGPSLGPWGIISDKLIF
DNA: TGTGCTCTTGGGGAATCTCGGGGACCTTCCTTGGGTCCCTGGGGGATTATATCCGATAAACTCATCTTT

size: -
V: TRDV1
D: -
J: TRDJ1
CDR3: CALGEPNSDKLIF
DNA: TGTGCTCTTGGGGAACCCAATTCCGATAAACTCATCTTT

size: few
V: TRDV1
D: TRDD3
J: TRDJ1
CDR3: CALKELPTTGGYTDKLIF
DNA: TGTGCTCTTAAGGAGCTTCCCACTACTGGGGGATACACCGATAAACTCATCTTT

size: -
V: TRDV1
D: TRDD3
J: TRDJ1
CDR3: CALGTPSSGGYRDKLIF
DNA: TGTGCTCTTGGGACCCCCTCCTCTGGGGGATACCGCGATAAACTCATCTTT

size: -
V: TRDV1
D: -
J: TRDJ1
CDR3: CALGELDILRPPGEGDKLIF
DNA: TGTGCTCTTGGGGAACTTGATATCCTACGTCCACCCGGGGAAGGGGATAAACTCATCTTT

size: few
V: TRDV1
D: TRDD3
J: TRDJ1
CDR3: CALAINSCLVLGAPYTDKLIF
DNA: TGTGCTCTTGCCATAAATTCTTGCCTCGTACTGGGGGCCCCGTACACCGATAAACTCATCTTT

size: few
V: TRDV1
D: TRDD3
J: TRDJ1
CDR3: CALGGPFHILGGYKLIF
DNA: TGTGCTCTTGGGGGGCCTTTCCACATACTGGGGGGCTATAAACTCATCTTT

size: few
V: TRDV1
D: TRDD3
J: TRDJ1
CDR3: CALGEPLHWGNTDKLIF
DNA: TGTGCTCTTGGGGAACCTCTTCACTGGGGCAACACCGATAAACTCATCTTT

size: -
V: TRDV1
D: -
J: TRDJ1
CDR3: CALGERAPGATHPFTDKLIF
DNA: TGTGCTCTTGGGGAACGGGCCCCTGGGGCGACTCACCCATTCACCGATAAACTCATCTTT

size: -
V: TRDV2
D: TRDD3
J: TRDJ1
CDR3: CACASTTRFRFGNYWGYTDKLIF
DNA: TGTGCCTGTGCCTCCACGACTCGCTTCCGCTTCGGAAACTACTGGGGGTACACCGATAAACTCATCTTT

size: -
V: TRDV1
D: -
J: TRDJ1
CDR3: CALGGPFFGVLGENTDKLIF
DNA: TGTGCTCTTGGGGGTCCTTTCTTCGGGGTACTGGGTGAGAACACCGATAAACTCATCTTT